This TCR beta chain was identified in a study of cytomegalovirus exposure and HLA in healthy donors. In regard to this clone: Antigen: not known.

Study conclusions and caveats: As a later analysis revealed, the rate of TCR association differed by HLA locus, with DRB1 most and HLA-C fewest. Relative to equally common others, HLA-associated TCR beta chains showed greater clonal expansion in a later analysis. Common viral pathogens (according to a later analysis) appeared linked to several of the most significant clusters.

Healthy individuals who donated bone marrow served as the donors. Trimming removed 3 bases at V and 3 bases at J, with 7 bases between. The CDR3 contains 13 residues. The germline gives CDR1 SGDLS, CDR2 YYNGEE. PCR involved 60 Vbeta and 13 Jbeta primers. Assay: immunoSEQ multiplex PCR; the TCRdb copy retains only in-frame clones and omits some. The data contain 180,000 or so clones, 75% to 85% of them singletons. Source material: PBMCs. This clonotype originated in a woman aged 55-70 years in good health and CMV-seropositive. The chain joins TRBV9 to TRBJ1-5; D possibly corresponds to TRBD1 (5 bases). CDR3 in amino acids: CASSGGVNQPQHF. The CDR3 DNA is TGTGCCAGCAGCGGGGGGGTCAATCAGCCCCAGCATTTT.